The clone carrying this T cell receptor (beta chain) has just one count. Its specificity is not known. This entry is derived from a study of CD8 T cells in Susac syndrome. Study overall: When blood was drawn, the patients with Susac syndrome were therapy-naive, on corticosteroids, or on intravenous immunoglobulin alone.

Overall study results and limits: Maximal CD8+ clonal expansion in Susac was observed within TEMRA cells and among active patients.

With 8 bases removed from V and 3 bases from J, the gap between germline ends came to 14 bases. The CDR3 is 13 residues long. Germline CDR1 is MGHRA and CDR2 is YSYEKL. Random hexamers were used to reverse transcribe the RNA input (roughly 0.5 to 1 ug). Across 54 Vbeta and 13 Jbeta, TCR beta CDR3 was amplified with immunoSEQ multiplex PCR. TCRdb reprocessed the immunoSEQ multiplex PCR reads with MiXCR, giving one entry per CDR3 protein. This repertoire shows approximately 94,000 distinct CDR3 sequences, nearly 97% found once; its top ten account for approximately 0.33%. The sequenced sample consisted of CD8+ T cells from PBMCs. The origin of this receptor is a human donor with Susac syndrome. This chain links TRBV4-1 with TRBJ2-7; D ambiguous. The chain's CDR3 is CASAVSGYYEQYF. As DNA, the CDR3 is TGCGCCAGCGCCGTGTCCGGATACTACGAGCAGTACTTC.